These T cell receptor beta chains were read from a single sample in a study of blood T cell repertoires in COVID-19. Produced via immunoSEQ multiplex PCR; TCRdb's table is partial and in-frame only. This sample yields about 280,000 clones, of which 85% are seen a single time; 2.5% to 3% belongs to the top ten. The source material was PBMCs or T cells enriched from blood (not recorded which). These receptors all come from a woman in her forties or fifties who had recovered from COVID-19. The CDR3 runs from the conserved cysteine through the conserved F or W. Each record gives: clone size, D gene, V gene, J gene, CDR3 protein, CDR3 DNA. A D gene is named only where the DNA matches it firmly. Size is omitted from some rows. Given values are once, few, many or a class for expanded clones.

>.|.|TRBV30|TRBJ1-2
CAWTPSNYGYTF
TGTGCCTGGACCCCCAGTAACTATGGCTACACCTTC
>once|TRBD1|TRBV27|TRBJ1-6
CASSFMTGGNSPLHF
TGTGCCAGCAGTTTTATGACAGGGGGTAATTCACCCCTCCACTTT
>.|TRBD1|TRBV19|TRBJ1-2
CASSPLLRDRSRGYTF
TGTGCCAGTAGTCCCCTTCTCCGGGACAGAAGTCGTGGCTACACCTTC
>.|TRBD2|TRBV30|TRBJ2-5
CAWSVGWLAAQETQYF
TGTGCCTGGAGTGTTGGGTGGCTAGCGGCACAAGAGACCCAGTACTTC
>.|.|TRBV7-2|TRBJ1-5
CASSLGGGNQPQHF
TGTGCCAGCAGCTTAGGGGGGGGGAATCAGCCCCAGCATTTT
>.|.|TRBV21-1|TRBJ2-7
CASGTSGASYEQYF
TGTGCCAGCGGGACTAGCGGGGCTTCCTACGAGCAGTACTTC
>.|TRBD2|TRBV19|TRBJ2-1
CASTEGLAGAYDEQFF
TGTGCCAGTACAGAAGGACTAGCGGGGGCATACGATGAGCAGTTCTTC
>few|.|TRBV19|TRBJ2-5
CASSRGGLETQYF
TGTGCCAGCTCCCGGGGTGGTTTGGAGACCCAGTACTTC
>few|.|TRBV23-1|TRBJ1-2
CASSRRAPDGYTF
TGCGCCAGCAGTCGGAGGGCTCCCGATGGCTACACCTTC
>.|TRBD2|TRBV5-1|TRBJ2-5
CASSLAGGYQETQYF
TGCGCCAGCAGCTTGGCGGGGGGATATCAAGAGACCCAGTACTTC
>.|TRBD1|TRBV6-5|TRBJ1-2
CASSWDSHNYGYTF
TGTGCCAGCAGTTGGGACAGCCATAACTATGGCTACACCTTC
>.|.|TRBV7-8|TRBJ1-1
CASSLITGETEAFF
TGTGCCAGCAGCTTAATTACGGGGGAGACTGAAGCTTTCTTT